This entry lists 15 T cell receptor beta chains sequenced from one sample in a study of shared clonotypes between healthy human individuals. Some clones are missing from TCRdb's copy, which holds only in-frame ones; the method was immunoSEQ multiplex PCR. The data hold a few million clones, with around 90% observed a single time. The source material was naive CD4+ T cells from PBMCs. This sample's subset: CD45RA+ positively selected. The receptor source for this set is a man aged 18-30 years in good health. Some clones in this sample may be carry-over from other donors' samples.

J is TRBJ2-1 and V is TRBV2; no definite D call. Germline V gene lookup returns CDR1 SNHLY and CDR2 FYNNEI. The CDR3 loop spans 10 amino acids. V gave up 7 bases and J gave up 12 bases, with 10 bases separating them. CDR3: CASTLRAQFF. As DNA, the CDR3 is TGTGCCAGCACCCTTCGGGCGCAGTTCTTC.

As DNA, the CDR3 is TGTGCCAGCAGTGAAGGTAGGGGGCGCGGGGATGAAAAACTGTTTTTT. Translating it yields CASSEGRGRGDEKLFF. V gene TRBV6-1 combines with J gene TRBJ1-4; 7 nucleotides align to TRBD1. Germline CDR1 MNHNS, CDR2 SASEGT. There are 16 residues in the CDR3. V was clipped by 1 base and J by 6 bases; unmatched bases: 8.

The chain recombines TRBV4-3 with TRBJ1-4, with TRBD1 matching 11 bases. Per the germline V gene, CDR1 is LGHNA and CDR2 is YSLEER. The CDR3 runs to 15 residues. V shed 1 base and J 8 bases; nucleotides not matched to a gene: 3. The CDR3 DNA follows: TGCGCCAGCAGCCAAGGTGGGACAGGGGGGGAAAAACTGTTTTTT. Amino acid sequence: CASSQGGTGGEKLFF.

The chain uses TRBV29-1 and TRBJ2-7; the D gene is possibly TRBD2 (5 bases). The V end was cut by 4 bases, the J end by 4 bases, with 14 bases between. This CDR3 is 13 amino acids long. Germline V gene sequence: CDR1 SQVTM, CDR2 ANQGSEA. Written as DNA, the CDR3 is TGCAGCGTTGGACGGGATAACGGATACGAGCAGTACTTC. Its protein product is CSVGRDNGYEQYF.

This clone was found a few times. CDR3 sequence reads: CAWTLPGTEAFF. CDR3 in DNA: TGTGCCTGGACCTTGCCGGGTACTGAAGCTTTCTTT. V is TRBV30 and J is TRBJ1-1; D unresolved. The germline V and J ends were trimmed by 4 bases and 5 bases, with 11 bases remaining between them. Germline values: CDR1 GTSNPN, CDR2 SVGIG (reference sequence). The CDR3 runs to 12 residues.

The V gene is TRBV7-2, the J gene TRBJ1-3; no reliable D call. Germline V gene data show CDR1 as SGHTA and CDR2 as FQGNSA. Trimming removed 1 base from V and 0 bases from J, with 10 bases in between. The CDR3 consists of 16 residues. The CDR3: CASSLGGDLSGNTIYF. CDR3 coding DNA: TGTGCCAGCAGCTTAGGAGGCGATCTCTCTGGAAACACCATATATTTT.

This clone was recorded only once. The chain employs TRBV28 and TRBJ2-7; 8 bases map to TRBD1. CDR1 MDHEN and CDR2 SYDVKM come from the germline V gene. J lost 12 bases, V lost 1 base, and 11 bases had no gene match. The CDR3 runs 14 residues. The CDR3 DNA is TGTGCCAGCAGTTTATTTCCCGGACAGGGCCGTGGGTACTTC. Its translation is CASSLFPGQGRGYF.

This clone showed up just once. The chain recombines TRBV11-2 with TRBJ1-1; TRBD1 might be the D (5 bases). Trimming left V 4 bases short and J 0 bases short, with 15 bases between. The CDR3 spans 16 residues. From germline, CDR1 is SGHAT and CDR2 FQNNGV. CDR3 region: CASSSHRGGMNTEAFF. CDR3 in DNA: TGTGCCAGCAGCTCGCACCGGGGGGGGATGAACACTGAAGCTTTCTTT.

The chain employs TRBV27 and TRBJ2-1; D is possibly TRBD2 (5 bases). V lost 6 bases, J lost 0 bases, and 9 bases lay in between. The CDR3 is 14 residues long. Germline lookup yields CDR1 MNHEY and CDR2 SMNVEV (reference sequence). CDR3 DNA: TGTGCCAGCAGGCCGGGATCCTCCTACAATGAGCAGTTCTTC. Translation gives CASRPGSSYNEQFF.

This clone occurred once. The chain is built from TRBV5-1 and TRBJ2-7; D not resolved. Trimming pared 1 base from V and 0 bases from J, leaving 8 bases between. The CDR3 extends over 14 amino acids. Germline CDR1 and CDR2: SGHRS and YFSETQ. CDR3 amino acids: CASSLLPVSYEQYF. The DNA for the CDR3 is TGCGCCAGCAGCTTGCTGCCGGTCTCCTACGAGCAGTACTTC.

As regards this clone: At the DNA level, this CDR3 is encoded by other sequences in the same sample as well. The chain links TRBV6-6 to TRBJ2-7; D remains unclear. Germline values: CDR1 MNHNY, CDR2 SVGAGI (reference sequence). V gave up 2 bases and J gave up 0 bases, with 8 bases separating them. CDR3 length: 14 amino acids. The CDR3 region is CASSYGGTSYEQYF. The CDR3 coding sequence is TGTGCCAGCAGTTACGGCGGTACCTCCTACGAGCAGTACTTC.

This clone has just one count. The chain employs TRBV5-4 and TRBJ2-4, with TRBD1 matching 10 bases. CDR3 size: 18 residues. Germline loops: CDR1 SGHNT, CDR2 YYREEE (reference sequence). V lost 4 bases and J lost 0; bases outside the gene matches: 10. The CDR3 sequence is CASSARDRGSLAKNIQYF. CDR3 DNA: TGTGCCAGCAGCGCACGGGACAGGGGTTCACTAGCCAAAAACATTCAGTACTTC.

The V and J genes are TRBV2 and TRBJ1-5; the D gene is possibly TRBD1 (5 bases). The V gene lost 4 bases and the J gene lost 6 bases, with 13 bases spanning the gap. Germline assignment: CDR1 SNHLY and CDR2 FYNNEI. CDR3 size: 14 residues. CDR3 nucleotide sequence: TGTGCCAGCAGTGGGGGTAGGGGCGGTCAGCCCCAGCATTTT. This codes for CASSGGRGGQPQHF.

This chain joins TRBV7-7 and TRBJ1-1, with D unresolved. Trimming shortened V by 1 base and J by 3 bases, and 6 bases separated the two germline ends. CDR3 length: 13 amino acids. The V gene's germline CDR1 is SSHAT and CDR2 FNYEAQ (reference sequence). The CDR3 region has the DNA TGTGCCAGCAGCTTAGGGGCCTACACTGAAGCTTTCTTT. It translates to CASSLGAYTEAFF.

The CDR3 is CSVAGTAHYEQYF. CDR3 in DNA: TGCAGCGTAGCCGGGACAGCACACTACGAGCAGTACTTC. J is TRBJ2-7 and V is TRBV29-1; TRBD1 aligns across 7 bases. V gave up 6 bases and J gave up 3 bases; unmatched junction bases: 8. The CDR3 length is 13 residues. Germline CDR1 is SQVTM and CDR2 is ANQGSEA.